Listed here are 15 T cell receptor beta chains from one sample, sequenced in a study of chemoradiotherapy in HPV16-positive cancers. TCRdb's copy holds only in-frame clones and misses some; the assay was immunoSEQ multiplex PCR. The sample records approximately 52,000 clones, 90% being singletons. This specimen consisted of blood, obtained from a patient who underwent chemoradiotherapy. Every receptor here comes from a human donor with HPV-associated anogenital cancer.

This chain links TRBV6-1 with TRBJ2-5; tentatively, D is TRBD1 or TRBD2 (6 bases each). Germline CDR1 and CDR2: MNHNS and SASEGT. V gave up 2 bases and J gave up 5 bases, with 12 bases separating them. This CDR3 contains 14 residues. In DNA, the CDR3 is TGTGCCAGCAGTGAACAGGGGAGCGGGGAGACCCAGTACTTC. Residues: CASSEQGSGETQYF.

The chain couples TRBV7-8 to TRBJ1-5; 11 bases match TRBD1. Germline V gene lookup returns CDR1 SGHVS and CDR2 FQNEAQ. The junction had 10 bases not matched to a gene; V was cut back by 3 bases and J by 0 bases. CDR3 length equals 19 residues. The CDR3 DNA is TGTGCCAGCAGCTTGGCCGGGACAGGGGGAACCGATAGCAATCAGCCCCAGCATTTT. Translation gives CASSLAGTGGTDSNQPQHF.

This chain links TRBV6-5 with TRBJ1-1; D may be TRBD1 (5 bases). The V and J ends lost 7 bases and 8 bases respectively, with 17 bases between them. This CDR3 comprises 13 residues. CDR1 and CDR2 (germline): MNHEY, SVGAGI. CDR3 DNA: TGTGCCAGCAATGGGGGGGGTCATCTGGAAGCTTTCTTT. This translates into CASNGGGHLEAFF.

V and J are TRBV25-1 and TRBJ1-2; TRBD1 matches at 7 bases. This CDR3 comprises 16 residues. Unmatched junction bases numbered 8, after V lost 4 bases and J lost 0 bases. Per the germline V gene, CDR1 is MGHDK and CDR2 is SYGVNS. The CDR3 bases are TGTGCCAGCAGTGCCTTGACAGGGTTAGCTAACTATGGCTACACCTTC. Its translation is CASSALTGLANYGYTF.

The genes are TRBV19 and TRBJ2-3; D is ambiguous. CDR1 is LNHDA, CDR2 SQIVND, per germline (reference sequence). V shed 5 bases and J shed 4 bases, with 10 bases lying between them. The CDR3 loop spans 13 amino acids. CDR3 residues: CASSVQSADTQYF. The CDR3 coding sequence is TGTGCCAGTAGTGTGCAAAGCGCAGATACGCAGTATTTT.

This clone was seen a few times. The chain joins TRBV4-1 to TRBJ1-5; D remains unclear. V was shortened by 5 bases and J by 9 bases, with 2 bases between the two germline ends. The CDR3 totals 9 residues. Germline CDR1 MGHRA, CDR2 YSYEKL. The chain's CDR3 is CASSRPQHF. Written as DNA, the CDR3 is TGCGCCAGCAGCAGGCCCCAGCATTTT.

The rearrangement uses TRBV10-3 and TRBJ2-3; TRBD1 matches at 9 bases. Germline V gene lookup returns CDR1 ENHRY and CDR2 SYGVKD. The CDR3 sequence is 16 residues long. After removal of 4 bases from V and 1 base from J, the junction contained 6 bases not matched to a gene. CDR3 nucleotide sequence: TGTGCCATCAGTGGGGCCAGGACAGGGGGCACAGATACGCAGTATTTT. Its protein is CAISGARTGGTDTQYF.

The J gene is TRBJ1-2, the V gene TRBV6-1, with 7 nucleotides matching TRBD1. The CDR3 is 15 residues long. Germline trimming cut 6 bases from V and 0 bases from J; bases unmatched to any gene: 7. Germline V gene lookup returns CDR1 MNHNS and CDR2 SASEGT. The CDR3 DNA reads as TGTGCCAGCAGCCTCGACAGGGCTTCTAACTATGGCTACACCTTC. It codes for CASSLDRASNYGYTF.

V is TRBV19 and J is TRBJ2-5; no definite D call. V was pared by 0 bases and J by 4 bases, with 9 bases between. Per the germline V gene, CDR1 is LNHDA and CDR2 is SQIVND (reference sequence). The CDR3 is 14 residues long. The DNA for the CDR3 is TGTGCCAGTAGTATAGATGGCGGCGGAGAGACCCAGTACTTC. It translates to CASSIDGGGETQYF.

The chain couples TRBV5-4 to TRBJ2-5; D gene uncertain. The V end lost 1 base, the J end lost 7 bases, and 5 bases lay between the germline ends. The germline V gene has CDR1 SGHNT and CDR2 YYREEE (reference sequence). The CDR3 loop spans 11 amino acids. DNA for the CDR3: TGTGCCAGCAGCTTGTTAGGGACCCAGTACTTC. Amino acids: CASSLLGTQYF.

In this sample, this clone turned up once. The J gene is TRBJ1-2, the V gene TRBV9; D gene uncertain. The CDR3 has 15 residues. V was clipped by 0 bases and J by 7 bases, with 16 bases between them. Germline V gene lookup returns CDR1 SGDLS and CDR2 YYNGEE. In nucleotides, the CDR3 is TGTGCCAGCAGCGTAGATCGTTTCGAGGGAAGTGGCTACACCTTC. Translation: CASSVDRFEGSGYTF.

The chain joins TRBV19 to TRBJ2-7; 9 nucleotides align to TRBD1. CDR3 length: 16 residues. The V segment lost 1 base and the J segment 3 bases; nucleotides outside the gene matches: 7. Germline V gives CDR1 LNHDA, CDR2 SQIVND (reference sequence). The CDR3 DNA is TGTGCCAGTAGTATAGGGGGGGGACAGGGCCTCTACGAGCAGTACTTC. Protein product: CASSIGGGQGLYEQYF.

V usage is TRBV30 and J usage is TRBJ1-2; D may be TRBD1 (5 bases). CDR1 and CDR2 (germline): GTSNPN, SVGIG (reference sequence). This CDR3 contains 13 residues. V lost 5 bases to trimming and J lost 4 bases, with 14 bases between them. In nucleotides, the CDR3 is TGTGCCTGGGTCACCGGGGCTGGCTATGGCTACACCTTC. Translating it yields CAWVTGAGYGYTF. Using reference TRBV30 and TRBJ1-2 for the parts outside the CDR3, the full variable domain is SQTIHQWPATLVQPVGSPLSLECTVEGTSNPNLYWYRQAAGRGLQLLFYSVGIGQISSEVPQNLSASRPQDRQFILSSKKLLLSDSGFYLCAWVTGAGYGYTFGSGTRLTVV.

This sequence joins TRBV6-5 and TRBJ1-6, with D possibly being TRBD1 (5 bases). CDR3 length equals 13 residues. Germline V gene data show CDR1 as MNHEY and CDR2 as SVGAGI. The V end was cut by 7 bases, the J end by 7 bases, with 11 bases between. CDR3 sequence: CASKRGENSPLHF. The CDR3 DNA reads as TGTGCCAGCAAAAGAGGGGAAAATTCACCCCTCCACTTT.

This chain connects TRBV7-3 to TRBJ2-2, with 9 bases that match TRBD2. The CDR3 contains 17 residues. V shed 1 base and J 5 bases; nucleotides not matched to a gene: 8. Germline V gene data show CDR1 as SGHTA and CDR2 as FQGTGA. CDR3 protein: CASSLSVAGVGTGELFF. CDR3 sequence (DNA): TGTGCCAGCAGCTTAAGTGTAGCGGGAGTAGGGACCGGGGAGCTGTTTTTT. Drawing the rest from reference TRBV7-3 and TRBJ2-2, the complete variable domain is GAGVSQTPSNKVTEKGKYVELRCDPISGHTALYWYRQSLGQGPEFLIYFQGTGAADDSGLPNDRFFAVRPEGSVSTLKIQRTERGDSAVYLCASSLSVAGVGTGELFFGEGSRLTVL.